This record covers a single T cell receptor (beta chain). This clonotype was picked up many times. Its antigen is unknown. No qualities accompany the bases; no much larger clone lies one base away. Library creation used multiplex PCR. TCRdb shows the sequencer as Illumina HiSeq 4000. CDR3 regions were amplified by Arm-PCR with iRepertoire HTBI primers to construct TCR beta libraries. Before sequencing, the PCR products went through gel purification. In the source study's methods: Gene usage analysis of CDR3 amino acid clonotypes relied on the roughly 67 TRBV and 15 or so TRBJ segments identified across samples. Filtered high-quality paired reads were merged into contigs using COPE and FqMerger. Contigs were aligned with BLAST to IMGT TRBV, TRBD and TRBJ reference genes, and CDR3 was defined per IMGT. Any clonotype with a frequency above 0.1% was counted as a highly expanded clone. Repertoire diversity was measured by Shannon entropy, and V-J evenness by the Gini coefficient. A clonotype was considered public if more than one individual shared it. Starting from the raw public reads, TCRdb applied fastp trimming at Q25, assembled clones with MiXCR and retained in-frame beta chains. Under each unique CDR3 protein, matching rows form one entry showing the most common genes and DNA. TCRdb, not the original authors, processed these V and J calls. The sample yields some 340,000 distinct CDR3 sequences; about 10% were counted once. The ten largest make up approximately 17% of the sample.

The time point label of this sample denotes: newly diagnosed GD, antithyroid drugs for less than 3 months. For both TCR sequencing and RNA sequencing, RNA was extracted from PBMCs using TRIzol. The diagnosis of Graves' disease was made according to American Thyroid Association guidelines. Recruitment of patients was carried out at an endocrinology department in Xi'an, China. Each patient gave approximately 10 milliliters of peripheral blood, collected in an EDTA anticoagulant tube. Ficoll Paque Plus density gradient separation was used to isolate PBMCs, and no further T cell sorting was performed. An Agilent 2100 Bioanalyzer and agarose gel were used to check RNA quality, and a NanoDrop 2000 was used to measure RNA concentration. The germline V gene encodes CDR1 SGHTS and CDR2 YDEGEE. Trimming takes 0 bases from V and 7 bases from J, and the germline ends sit 5 bases apart. The CDR3 contains 11 residues, cysteine and valine counted. Only the CDR3 region is kept as DNA, spanning 33 bases read in frame from base 1.

The sample comes from a study of regulatory T cells in long-lasting Graves disease listed by TCRdb under 2021. For context, the study as a whole: Newly diagnosed Graves' disease patients had taken antithyroid drugs for less than 3 months. The study was conducted in China and was registered as a clinical trial. TCR sequencing covered some 13 persistent and roughly 20 newly diagnosed Graves' disease patients, some 33 samples in total. Peripheral blood TCR sequencing and RNA sequencing compared persistent Graves' disease patients with newly diagnosed Graves' disease patients.

The paper as a whole reports these results and caveats: Persistent patients shared more public clonotypes among themselves (under 3,000) than newly diagnosed patients did (about 1,000). Sequencing and analysis were restricted to the TCR beta chain. The small sample size was acknowledged by the authors as a limitation that may reduce accuracy. Because the primary lesion, thyroid tissue, could not be accessed, the study looked at peripheral blood alone. Persistent disease showed preferential use of TRBV28, TRBJ1-2 and TRBJ2-5, whereas newly diagnosed disease favored TRBV20-1 and TRBJ2-1. Compared with newly diagnosed patients, persistent Graves' disease patients had lower TCR Shannon entropy and fewer highly expanded clones, which suggests clonal expansion.

The sample was also reused in another study, on T cells in Graves' hyperthyroidism and ophthalmopathy. As the second paper documents: A patient counted as having stable Graves' hyperthyroidism if no progression to ophthalmopathy occurred over 18 months of follow-up. Hyperthyroidism patients were newly diagnosed, had a disease duration of under 2 months, and were aged 18 to 65 years. Patients with uncontrolled infections, other autoimmune diseases, pregnancy or lactation were excluded. Diagnoses relied on clinical symptoms, serum thyroxine and TRAb, thyroid ultrasound and orbital computed tomography. The first round of RT-PCR for the TCR CDR3 was performed with the HTBI primer set and the Qiagen OneStep RT-PCR kit. Blood samples also contained most of the expanded thyroid clonotypes (frequency above 0.001), which suggests that blood repertoires may reflect thyroid immune responses. In cross-validation, a model built on a 13 V-J signature told ophthalmopathy apart from stable hyperthyroidism with under 90% sensitivity and about 81% specificity, and in testing the same model reached 80%/75%. During validation, the model predicted progression to ophthalmopathy a median of about 5.9 months ahead of onset, with around 65% sensitivity and 72% to 80% specificity. TCR V-J signatures able to tell the groups apart were searched for in a discovery cohort of 95 or so patients, of whom under 45 had Graves' ophthalmopathy and roughly 58 had stable Graves' hyperthyroidism. Whether ophthalmopathy could be predicted prospectively was tested in an independent validation cohort made up of roughly 19 hyperthyroidism patients plus 17 patients who later progressed to ophthalmopathy. For training and testing, the 100 or so patients in the discovery cohort were randomly divided in a 7:3 ratio. In addition, the study compared T-cell repertoires in thyroid tissue and in blood from roughly six Graves' hyperthyroidism patients. Following sampling, methimazole starting at 30 mg daily was given to hyperthyroidism patients, and high-dose intravenous methylprednisolone was given to ophthalmopathy patients. Libraries were constructed in a second round of multiplex PCR, after which size selection and purification were carried out. Sequencing of the libraries was done on an Illumina HiSeq2000 using paired-end 100 bp reads. SOAPnuke was used to process the raw data, throwing out any read that contained adapters or uncalled bases, had a mean Phred below 15, or lacked an exact constant-primer or identifier match. COPE v1.2.5 was used to merge high-quality paired reads, and clonotypes were defined as unique nucleotide sequences. Clonotypes were aligned to IMGT TRBV, TRBD and TRBJ reference segments using MiTCR v1.1. Analysis was restricted to V-J combinations with a frequency above 0.0001, which covered approximately 99% of repertoires. A TCS score was defined as the ratio between F50 (clonal expansion) and ExV (chaos), using BLOSUM62-based TCRdist between CDR3 peptides within each V-J. Welch's t-statistics and random forest reduced some 510 V-J features to roughly 13, which were used in a naive Bayes classifier (R e1071). Sample size was not statistically predetermined, and investigators were not blinded to group allocation. The paper describes TCR Vbeta CDR3 sequencing of 130 to 150 peripheral blood samples, made up of roughly 40 ophthalmopathy patients, some 76 hyperthyroidism patients and roughly 17 progressor patients.

The source of this sequence is a woman aged 18-35 years with Graves disease. Donor details come from another sample of the same person, matched by shared clones. Sequenced material: peripheral blood mononuclear cells (PBMCs), taken at new diagnosis, from a patient treated with antithyroid drugs. This chain is built from TRBV5-8 and TRBJ2-7; the D gene is unclear. The base sequence is TGTGCCAGCAGCTTGGAGGTAGAGCAGTACGTC. Its translation reads: CASSLEVEQYV.